This is a list of T cell receptor beta chains from one sample in a study of control samples from healthy donors and cancer patients. Only in-frame clones appear in the TCRdb table, and some are missing; sequencing was by immunoSEQ multiplex PCR. The table shows about 120,000 clones, with roughly nine tenths occurring only once. The sample was blood. The receptors here all came from a man between 18 and 29 years old in good health. Each CDR3 is given with its conserved first and last residue. A D gene is named only where the DNA matches it firmly. Clone size is not always given. Where it is, it says once, few, many or a class for expanded clones.

cdr3_nt cdr3_aa v_call d_call j_call clone_size
TGTGCCAGCAGTCGGACACAGAACACCGGGGAGCTGTTTTTT CASSRTQNTGELFF TRBV28 - TRBJ2-2 -
TGTGCCAGCGGGGATTACGAGCAGTACTTC CASGDYEQYF TRBV27 - TRBJ2-7 -
TGTGCCAGCTACTTTGGAGCCGGGGAGCTGTTTTTT CASYFGAGELFF TRBV28 - TRBJ2-2 once
TGTGCCAGCAGCCCGAGACAGGGGGCCTACACCTTC CASSPRQGAYTF TRBV11-2 TRBD1 TRBJ1-2 -
TGCGCCAGCAGCCCGGCCGGGTCGGGGAATCCCTACGAGCAGTACTTC CASSPAGSGNPYEQYF TRBV5-1 - TRBJ2-7 -
TGTGCCAGTTGCAGGGAGGGTCCGACCTACGAGCAGTACTTC CASCREGPTYEQYF TRBV6-6 TRBD2 TRBJ2-7 -
TGTGCCAGCAGTCCGCCGGGACAGATATCAGATACGCAGTATTTT CASSPPGQISDTQYF TRBV6-6 TRBD1 TRBJ2-3 -
TGTGCCAGCAGCCACGGGACAGTCCCTAATGAAAAACTGTTTTTT CASSHGTVPNEKLFF TRBV6-5 TRBD1 TRBJ1-4 -
TGTGCCAGCAGCGTAGTTGGGACTAGCGGGACAACCTACAATGAGCAGTTCTTC CASSVVGTSGTTYNEQFF TRBV9 TRBD2 TRBJ2-1 -
TGTGCCAGCAGCCCTCTTGAGACCGGAGAGGACACTGAAGCTTTCTTT CASSPLETGEDTEAFF TRBV9 - TRBJ1-1 -
TGTGCCAGCAGCTTGGCCTACGGCGAGACCCAGTACTTC CASSLAYGETQYF TRBV5-6 - TRBJ2-5 -
TGTGCCAGCAGGTCCGAAAGCACTGAAGCTTTCTTT CASRSESTEAFF TRBV25-1 - TRBJ1-1 -
TGTGCCATCAGTGAGTACAAGACCACCGGGGAGCTGTTTTTT CAISEYKTTGELFF TRBV10-3 - TRBJ2-2 once
TGTGCCAGCAGCGCCCGAGGGACTAGCGGCCAAGAGACCCAGTACTTC CASSARGTSGQETQYF TRBV9 TRBD2 TRBJ2-5 -
TGTGCCAGCAGTACAGGGCCCAATCAGCCCCAGCATTTT CASSTGPNQPQHF TRBV12-3/TRBV12-4 - TRBJ1-5 once
TGTGCCAGTAGTTCTGGGGGGACGGGGCGATACAATGAGCAGTTCTTC CASSSGGTGRYNEQFF TRBV19 - TRBJ2-1 -
TGTGCCAGCAGTTTACTTCAGACAGGCGGCTACGAGCAGTACTTC CASSLLQTGGYEQYF TRBV28 - TRBJ2-7 -